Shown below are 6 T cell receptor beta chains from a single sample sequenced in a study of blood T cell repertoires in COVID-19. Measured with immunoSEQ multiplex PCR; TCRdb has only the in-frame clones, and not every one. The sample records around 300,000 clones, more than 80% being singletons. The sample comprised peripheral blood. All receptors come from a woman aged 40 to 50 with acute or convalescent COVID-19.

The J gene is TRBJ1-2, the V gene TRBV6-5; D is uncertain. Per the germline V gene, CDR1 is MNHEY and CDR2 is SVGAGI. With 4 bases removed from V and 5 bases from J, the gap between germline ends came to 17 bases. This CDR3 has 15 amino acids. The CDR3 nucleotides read TGTGCCAGCAGTTTCCGGGTCGGATCACTATATGGCTACACCTTC. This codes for CASSFRVGSLYGYTF.

The CDR3 reads CASSSGTGGTSGYTF. DNA of the CDR3: TGCGCCAGCAGCTCGGGGACAGGGGGTACCAGCGGCTACACCTTC. This rearrangement joins TRBV5-1 to TRBJ1-2; 11 bases match TRBD1. The germline gives CDR1 SGHRS, CDR2 YFSETQ. This CDR3 comprises 15 residues. V was clipped by 3 bases and J by 8 bases; unmatched bases: 9. The full variable domain, its missing parts supplied by reference TRBV5-1 and TRBJ1-2, is KAGVTQTPRYLIKTRGQQVTLSCSPISGHRSVSWYQQTPGQGLQFLFEYFSETQRNKGNFPGRFSGRQFSNSRSEMNVSTLELGDSALYLCASSSGTGGTSGYTFGSGTRLTVV.

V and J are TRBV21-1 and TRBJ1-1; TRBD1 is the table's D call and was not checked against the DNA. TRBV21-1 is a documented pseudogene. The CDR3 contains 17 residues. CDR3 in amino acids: CASSIPGTGGHGTEAFF. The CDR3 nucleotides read TGTGCCAGCAGCATCCCTGGGACAGGGGGGCACGGCACTGAAGCTTTCTTT.

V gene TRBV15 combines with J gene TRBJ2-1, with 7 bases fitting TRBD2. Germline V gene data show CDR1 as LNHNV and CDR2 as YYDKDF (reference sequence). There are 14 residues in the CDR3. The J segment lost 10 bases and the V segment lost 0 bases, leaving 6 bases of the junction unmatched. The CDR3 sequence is CATSRDPGEGEQFF. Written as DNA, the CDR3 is TGTGCCACCAGCAGAGACCCGGGGGAGGGGGAGCAGTTCTTC.

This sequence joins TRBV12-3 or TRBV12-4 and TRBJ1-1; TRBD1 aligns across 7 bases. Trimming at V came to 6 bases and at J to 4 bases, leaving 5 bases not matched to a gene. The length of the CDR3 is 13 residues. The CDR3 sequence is CASSPDRATEAFF. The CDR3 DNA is TGTGCCAGCAGCCCCGACAGGGCCACTGAAGCTTTCTTT.

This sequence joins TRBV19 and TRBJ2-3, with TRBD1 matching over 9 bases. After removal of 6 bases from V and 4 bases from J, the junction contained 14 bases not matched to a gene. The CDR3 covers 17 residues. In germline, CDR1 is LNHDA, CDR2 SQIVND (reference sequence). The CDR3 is CASRPLLGTGIPDTQYF. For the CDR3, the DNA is TGTGCCAGTAGACCTCTACTCGGGACAGGGATCCCAGATACGCAGTATTTT.